The 29 T cell receptor beta chains listed next were all sequenced from one sample in a study of T cell repertoires in cytomegalovirus infection. TCRdb reprocessed the reads via MiXCR and lists one record per CDR3 protein. The data show hundreds of thousands of distinct CDR3 sequences, roughly 24% seen once. Sequencing input: CD8+ T cells from PBMCs. These receptors originate from a human donor in good health (CMV status not recorded). Some clones in this sample may be carry-over from other donors' samples.

The chain links TRBV11-2 to TRBJ2-5, with TRBD2 as a possible D gene (6 bases). Trimming removed 4 bases at V and 0 bases at J, with 12 bases between. The V gene's germline CDR1 is SGHAT and CDR2 FQNNGV. The CDR3 length is 15 residues. The CDR3 protein is CASSSSDYHQETQYF. CDR3 DNA sequence: TGTGCCAGCAGCTCATCGGACTACCACCAAGAGACCCAGTACTTC.

This clonotype has just a few counts. The V and J genes are TRBV28 and TRBJ2-7; the D gene is possibly TRBD2 (6 bases). Deletions cut 3 bases from V and 4 bases from J, with 13 bases between. The V gene's germline CDR1 is MDHEN and CDR2 SYDVKM. This CDR3 region has 14 residues. In DNA, the CDR3 is TGTGCCAGCAGTTTGGGGGGAGGTTATTACGAGCAGTACGTC. This gives the protein CASSLGGGYYEQYV.

This clonotype was seen ten or more times. The rearrangement uses TRBV7-8 and TRBJ2-1; 9 bases fit TRBD1. This CDR3 has 14 amino acids. CDR1 and CDR2 (germline): SGHVS, FQNEAQ. V lost 3 bases and J lost 6; bases outside the gene matches: 3. CDR3 in DNA: TGTGCCAGCAGCTTTAGGACAGGGGTCAATGAGCAGTTCTTC. Amino acid sequence: CASSFRTGVNEQFF.

A few counts support this clonotype. V gene TRBV29-1 combines with J gene TRBJ2-1; 9 bases align to TRBD1. The germline V gene encodes CDR1 SQVTM and CDR2 ANQGSEA. J was trimmed by 2 bases and V by 6 bases; bases with no gene match: 14. The length of the CDR3 is 17 residues. DNA of the CDR3: TGCAGCGTCCTCCGGGACAGGGAACATGATGCCTACAATGAGCAGTTCTTC. Amino acid sequence: CSVLRDREHDAYNEQFF.

Many counts were recorded for this clonotype. This chain uses TRBV7-6 with TRBJ2-5; possibly TRBD1 for D (5 bases). Germline CDR1 reads SGHVS; CDR2 reads FNYEAQ. V was shortened by 3 bases and J by 1 base, with 15 bases between the two germline ends. This CDR3 has 16 amino acids. The CDR3 DNA reads as TGTGCCAGCAGCTTGGGTGGGGTTGGGGCCCAAGAGACCCAGTACTTC. Amino acid sequence: CASSLGGVGAQETQYF.

This clonotype came up many times. The chain recombines TRBV7-6 with TRBJ1-5; D is uncertain. The ends were cut back, 1 base at V and 0 bases at J, with 13 bases in the middle. Germline CDR1 and CDR2: SGHVS and FNYEAQ. The CDR3 is made up of 17 amino acids. CDR3 nucleotide sequence: TGTGCCAGCAGCTTAGAGGCAGGCGGAAATAGCAATCAGCCCCAGCATTTT. Translating it yields CASSLEAGGNSNQPQHF.

The gene calls are TRBV29-1 and TRBJ2-2; D is undetermined. Germline V CDR1 and CDR2: SQVTM, ANQGSEA. This CDR3 contains 13 residues. V dropped 5 bases and J dropped 7 bases, with 14 bases sitting between them. This CDR3 reads CSVQGGESGELFF. In DNA form, the CDR3 reads TGCAGCGTTCAAGGTGGGGAAAGCGGGGAGCTGTTTTTT.

This sequence joins TRBV14 and TRBJ2-1, with 8 positions matching TRBD1. The CDR3 totals 16 residues. The trim removed 0 bases at V and 5 bases at J, leaving 6 bases unmatched. Germline CDR1 SGHDN, CDR2 FVKESK. CDR3 region: CASSQDDRGPHNEQFF. The CDR3 region has the DNA TGTGCCAGCAGCCAAGATGACAGGGGACCTCACAATGAGCAGTTCTTC.

The chain joins TRBV20-1 to TRBJ2-7, with 10 bases lining up with TRBD1. Germline V gene data show CDR1 as DFQATT and CDR2 as SNEGSKA (reference sequence). The CDR3 consists of 13 residues. The J segment lost 2 bases and the V segment lost 5 bases, leaving 3 bases of the junction unmatched. DNA for the CDR3: TGCAGTGCTGGGGACAGGGGAGCCTACGAGCAGTACTTC. Translating it yields CSAGDRGAYEQYF.

There are many counts of this clonotype. The V call is TRBV7-6, the J call TRBJ2-1; D possibly corresponds to TRBD1 (6 bases). This CDR3 comprises 15 residues. Germline V gene data show CDR1 as SGHVS and CDR2 as FNYEAQ. V was trimmed by 7 bases and J by 0 bases, leaving 13 bases between them. CDR3: CASTSGHRSYNEQFF. The CDR3 nucleotides are TGTGCCAGCACCTCGGGACACCGCTCCTACAATGAGCAGTTCTTC.

This clonotype appeared a few times. The genes are TRBV20-1 and TRBJ2-1, with 15 bases aligning to TRBD2. Trimming cost V 1 base and J 3 bases; bases outside gene matches: 10. Germline loops: CDR1 DFQATT, CDR2 SNEGSKA (reference sequence). The CDR3 contains 19 residues. The CDR3 nucleotides are TGCAGTGCTAGAGCCTATAGGACTAGCGGGGGGGTCCTCTACAATGAGCAGTTCTTC. The encoded protein is CSARAYRTSGGVLYNEQFF.

This chain links TRBV7-9 with TRBJ2-7, with no clear D. The CDR3 has 14 amino acids. V was pared by 3 bases and J by 4 bases, with 13 bases between. Germline CDR1 SEHNR, CDR2 FQNEAQ (reference sequence). CDR3 in amino acids: CASSLEKSPYEQYF. CDR3 coding DNA: TGTGCCAGCAGCTTGGAAAAATCACCGTACGAGCAGTACTTC.

There are many counts of this clonotype. This chain links TRBV12-3 or TRBV12-4 with TRBJ1-5, with 7 bases fitting TRBD1. This CDR3 is 15 amino acids long. The V and J ends lost 5 bases and 4 bases, in that order; junction bases with no gene match: 8. The CDR3 DNA is TGTGCCAGCAGTCGACGACAGGGCTTTAATCAGCCCCAGCATTTT. Amino acid sequence: CASSRRQGFNQPQHF.

This clonotype was picked up many times. The chain is built from TRBV9 and TRBJ2-5; 12 nucleotides align to TRBD2. The V gene end was trimmed by 2 bases and the J gene end by 2 bases; junction bases not matched to a gene: 1. This CDR3 is built from 15 residues. The germline V gene has CDR1 SGDLS and CDR2 YYNGEE. CDR3 sequence: CASSVTSGGQETQYF. CDR3 DNA sequence: TGTGCCAGCAGCGTGACTAGCGGGGGACAAGAGACCCAGTACTTC.

This clonotype turned up a few times. V usage is TRBV7-9 and J usage is TRBJ1-5; D unresolved. CDR3 length equals 15 residues. V lost 1 base and J 4 bases, leaving 11 bases between the germline ends. Germline assignment: CDR1 SEHNR and CDR2 FQNEAQ (reference sequence). CDR3: CASSLEGGFNQPQHF. Here the CDR3 DNA reads TGTGCCAGCAGCTTAGAAGGCGGCTTTAATCAGCCCCAGCATTTT.

This clonotype was seen ten or more times. The chain recombines TRBV5-1 with TRBJ2-7; 7 bases align to TRBD1. V lost 0 bases, J lost 0 bases, and 3 bases stayed unmatched. CDR3 length: 15 residues. CDR1 is SGHRS and CDR2 is YFSETQ in the germline V gene. The CDR3 nucleotides read TGCGCCAGCAGCTTGGACAGGGGATTCTCCTACGAGCAGTACTTC. It is translated as CASSLDRGFSYEQYF.

This clonotype was counted ten times or more. The genes are TRBV4-1 and TRBJ2-3; weak D call: TRBD1 (6 bases). CDR1 and CDR2 from the germline V gene are MGHRA and YSYEKL. V gave up 0 bases and J gave up 0 bases, with 19 bases separating them. CDR3 length: 19 amino acids. CDR3 in DNA: TGCGCCAGCAGCCAAGAGGGGGCAGGGACGGCGCCAAGCACAGATACGCAGTATTTT. Amino acid sequence: CASSQEGAGTAPSTDTQYF.

This clonotype has ten or more counts. V gene TRBV7-2 combines with J gene TRBJ2-7; 10 bases align to TRBD1. The trim removed 0 bases at V and 3 bases at J, leaving 2 bases unmatched. This CDR3 has 15 residues. Germline loops: CDR1 SGHTA, CDR2 FQGNSA. The CDR3 DNA follows: TGTGCCAGCAGCTTAGCGGGACAGGGGAGCTACGAGCAGTACTTC. Protein: CASSLAGQGSYEQYF. The full variable domain, its missing parts supplied by reference TRBV7-2 and TRBJ2-7, is GAGVSQSPSNKVTEKGKDVELRCDPISGHTALYWYRQSLGQGLEFLIYFQGNSAPDKSGLPSDRFSAERTGGSVSTLTIQRTQQEDSAVYLCASSLAGQGSYEQYFGPGTRLTVT.

This clonotype was found a few times. J is TRBJ2-7 and V is TRBV2; D call uncertain. V lost 7 bases, J lost 5 bases, and 6 bases lay in between. CDR3 length equals 10 residues. The germline CDR1 and CDR2 sequences are SNHLY and FYNNEI. For the CDR3, the DNA is TGTGCCAGCATTGGGCACGAGCAGTACTTC. Encoded protein: CASIGHEQYF.

This clonotype came up many times. The chain uses TRBV29-1 and TRBJ1-1, with D perhaps matching TRBD1 (6 bases). Per germline, CDR1 SQVTM and CDR2 ANQGSEA. Deletions cut 4 bases from V and 3 bases from J, with 12 bases between. The CDR3 extends over 13 amino acids. CDR3 in amino acids: CSVVAGDYTEAFF. The CDR3 DNA reads as TGCAGCGTTGTTGCAGGGGATTACACTGAAGCTTTCTTT.

The rearrangement links TRBV29-1 to TRBJ1-1; D uncertain. CDR1 and CDR2 (germline): SQVTM, ANQGSEA. V lost 2 bases, J lost 1 base, and 11 bases lay in between. The CDR3 extends over 14 amino acids. The CDR3 DNA follows: TGCAGCGTTGAAAACCACCAAAAGAACACTGAAGCTTTCTTT. This codes for CSVENHQKNTEAFF.

The chain is built from TRBV19 and TRBJ1-4, with 10 bases that match TRBD1. The V gene end was trimmed by 5 bases and the J gene end by 5 bases; junction bases not matched to a gene: 5. Per the germline V gene, CDR1 is LNHDA and CDR2 is SQIVND (reference sequence). CDR3 length: 15 amino acids. The CDR3 loop is CASSPRTGGNEKLFF. The CDR3 region has the DNA TGTGCCAGTAGTCCAAGGACAGGGGGGAATGAAAAACTGTTTTTT.

This clonotype was picked up a small number of times. CDR3 sequence: CASSWTGREQYF. The DNA of the CDR3 is TGTGCCAGCAGCTGGACAGGGCGCGAGCAGTACTTC. This sequence joins TRBV27 and TRBJ2-7; 8 bases match TRBD1. The germline gives CDR1 MNHEY, CDR2 SMNVEV (reference sequence). The CDR3 spans 12 residues. Losses at the gene ends were 6 bases for V and 6 bases for J; bases not matched to a gene: 4.

The gene calls are TRBV20-1 and TRBJ2-3; 8 bases line up with TRBD2. V was clipped by 1 base and J by 1 base; unmatched bases: 7. Germline CDR1 DFQATT, CDR2 SNEGSKA (reference sequence). CDR3 length: 16 amino acids. The CDR3 protein is CSARAPGGLGTDTQYF. Here the CDR3 DNA reads TGCAGTGCTAGAGCACCGGGGGGGTTGGGCACAGATACGCAGTATTTT.

Notes on this clonotype: Possible read error: a much larger clone is one base away. The genes are TRBV7-9 and TRBJ2-7; D gene ambiguous. The CDR3 extends over 12 amino acids. V was trimmed by 4 bases and J by 5 bases, leaving 9 bases between them. Germline V gene sequence: CDR1 SEHNR, CDR2 FQNEAQ (reference sequence). The CDR3 here is CASSSYADEQYF. The CDR3 region has the DNA TGTGCCAGCAGCTCCTACGCGGACGAGCAGTACTTC.

DNA of the CDR3: TGTGCCAGCAGTCAAACACGGACAACGGGGCAGTACGTC. Translating it yields CASSQTRTTGQYV. This chain uses TRBV6-2 or TRBV6-3 with TRBJ2-7; D is perhaps TRBD1 (5 bases). V was trimmed by 5 bases and J by 9 bases, leaving 17 bases between them. The CDR3 contains 13 residues. Germline CDR1 reads MNHEY; CDR2 reads SVGEGT.

This clonotype turned up a few times. V is TRBV7-9 and J is TRBJ2-5; maybe TRBD1 (6 bases). V gave up 6 bases and J gave up 1 base, with 9 bases separating them. In germline, CDR1 is SEHNR, CDR2 FQNEAQ (reference sequence). CDR3 size: 13 residues. CDR3 coding DNA: TGTGCCAGCAGTGAACAGGGCCAAGAGACCCAGTACTTC. Protein sequence: CASSEQGQETQYF.

This chain uses TRBV4-1 with TRBJ2-7; D is perhaps TRBD2 (6 bases). Trimming pared 4 bases from V and 0 bases from J, leaving 10 bases between. There are 14 residues in the CDR3. CDR1 is MGHRA and CDR2 is YSYEKL in the germline V gene. The CDR3 DNA sequence: TGCGCCAGCAGCCGGGACTCACGCTCCTACGAGCAGTACTTC. Its protein is CASSRDSRSYEQYF.

Ten or more counts support this clonotype. V and J are TRBV9 and TRBJ1-4; TRBD1 agrees at 7 bases. The CDR3 sequence is 14 residues long. With 4 bases clipped from V and 5 bases from J, the junction kept 5 bases outside the gene matches. From germline, CDR1 is SGDLS and CDR2 YYNGEE. For the CDR3, the DNA is TGTGCCAGCAGCTTACAGGGGATGAATGAAAAACTGTTTTTT. Amino acids: CASSLQGMNEKLFF.